One sample yielded the 2 T cell receptor beta chains listed below, sequenced in a study of metastatic and nonmetastatic thyroid tumors. TCRdb used MiXCR to call clones anew from the PCR reads. The data show 14,000 or so clones, roughly 25% seen once. No patient received treatment before thyroid surgery. Sequences were obtained from tumor tissue. The receptors derive from a female donor with papillary thyroid cancer or a benign thyroid nodule (not recorded which). Some clones in this sample may be carry-over from other donors' samples.

The chain recombines TRBV20-1 with TRBJ1-2; D unclear. CDR1 is DFQATT, CDR2 SNEGSKA, per germline (reference sequence). V lost 1 base to trimming and J lost 4 bases, with 7 bases between them. The CDR3 is made up of 12 amino acids. The CDR3 nucleotides are TGCAGTGCTAGAGTCGGAACCTATGGCTACACCTTC. Translation: CSARVGTYGYTF.

There are many counts of this clone. The gene calls are TRBV7-2 and TRBJ2-5; the match to TRBD2 covers 8 bases. The V gene end was trimmed by 5 bases and the J gene end by 4 bases; junction bases not matched to a gene: 9. CDR3 length equals 15 residues. From germline, CDR1 is SGHTA and CDR2 FQGNSA. This chain's CDR3 is CASSRTWLAGETQYF. DNA of the CDR3: TGTGCCAGCAGCCGCACCTGGCTAGCGGGAGAGACCCAGTACTTC.